This T cell receptor beta chain was identified during a study of patients and donors after allogeneic stem cell transplantation. CDR1 and CDR2 (germline): DFQATT, SNEGSKA (reference sequence). V was pared by 2 bases and J by 6 bases, with 7 bases between. This CDR3 is built from 11 residues. TCRdb recomputed calls from the RT-PCR reads with MiXCR, one row per CDR3 protein. This table has about 230,000 distinct CDR3 sequences, 13% to 15% appearing once. This receptor was taken from a human donor who was either an allogeneic HSCT recipient or a stem cell or donor lymphocyte infusion donor (not recorded which). It is not recorded whose cells these are; they may come from a transplant donor. The sequenced sample was blood, either unsorted or a sorted T cell fraction (not recorded which). The rearrangement joins TRBV20-1 to TRBJ1-2; D not certain. DNA for the CDR3: TGCAGTGCTAGAAAGAGTCATGGCTACACCTTC. It codes for CSARKSHGYTF.